This record looks at one TCR beta chain sequence and its context. The data stem from a study of blood T cell dynamics during melanoma immunotherapy. Study as a whole: Metastatic melanoma patients received first-line pembrolizumab or nivolumab plus ipilimumab.

Indicated time point: week 3, after first cycle of checkpoint inhibitor. Blood was drawn before treatment and at week 3 after checkpoint blockade. Sequencing was performed with immunoSEQ multiplex PCR; in TCRdb, only in-frame clones are kept and a portion is missing. This table holds around 5,000 clones, 84% found once. With 6 bases clipped from V and 5 bases from J, the junction kept 12 bases outside the gene matches. The CDR3 loop spans 15 amino acids. Germline CDR1 is SEHNR and CDR2 is FQNEAQ (reference sequence). The specimen comprised blood, sampled from a patient treated with checkpoint blockade. The genes are TRBV7-9 and TRBJ1-2; 7 bases agree with TRBD1. This TCR was recovered from a human donor with melanoma. CDR3 residues: CASRRDGGRGYGYTF. CDR3 bases: TGTGCCAGCAGACGTGACGGGGGCAGGGGGTATGGCTACACCTTC.